This entry describes one T cell receptor (beta chain). The germline gene is not matched at one end of the junction; a read error may be the cause. Next came a second PCR, run for 7 to 11 cycles, which used a sample-barcoded 5' primer along with a J-beta primer mix. The template-switch adaptor, which had 12 random nucleotides, put a tag on each cDNA molecule. MiXCR was run by TCRdb on the 5' RACE reads, yielding one entry per CDR3 protein. Of 700,000 to 800,000 distinct CDR3 sequences listed, roughly 45% are singletons. The CDR3 consists of 16 residues. Germline V gives CDR1 SGHVS, CDR2 FQNEAQ. The data originate from a study of blood T cells in healthy people across ages.

The sequence derives from a woman aged 60-75 years in good health. The genes are TRBV7-8 and TRBJ1-5, with a weak D call TRBD1 (6 bases). The sequenced sample consisted of blood. This chain's CDR3 is CAGSLVGGGGNQPQHF. DNA for the CDR3: TGTGCCGGCAGCTTAGTGGGAGGGGGTGGCAATCAGCCCCAGCATTTT.